These T cell receptor beta chains were read from a single sample in a study of shared clonotypes between healthy human individuals. Sequencing was performed with immunoSEQ multiplex PCR; in TCRdb, only in-frame clones are kept and a portion is missing. The sample lists around 450,000 clones, around 79% occurring once. The sequencing sample was made of PBMCs. The source is a woman aged 40 to 55 in good health. Some clones in this sample may be carry-over from other donors' samples. CDR3s include the opening cysteine and the closing phenylalanine or tryptophan. The D gene is left open where the match is weak. Size tells how often a clone was seen (once, few, many) or the class of an expanded clone, and some rows leave it out.

CDR3nt: TGTGCCAGCAGTGAAGTTGGAGGGATCACCGGGGAGCTGTTTTTT
CDR3aa: CASSEVGGITGELFF
d_gene: .
abundance: many
v_gene: TRBV6-1
j_gene: TRBJ2-2

CDR3nt: TGCGCCAGCAGCCAAGAGACTAGCAGGAGCTCCTACGAGCAGTACTTC
CDR3aa: CASSQETSRSSYEQYF
d_gene: TRBD2
abundance: .
v_gene: TRBV4-1
j_gene: TRBJ2-7

CDR3nt: TGTGCCAGCAGCGTAGGACTGTGGAATGAGCAGTTCTTC
CDR3aa: CASSVGLWNEQFF
d_gene: .
abundance: .
v_gene: TRBV9
j_gene: TRBJ2-1

CDR3nt: TGTGCCAGCAGCTACGGGCCAAATCAGCCCCAGCATTTT
CDR3aa: CASSYGPNQPQHF
d_gene: .
abundance: .
v_gene: TRBV7-3
j_gene: TRBJ1-5

CDR3nt: TGTGCCAGCAGCCAATATGGGGCAGGGGGCTCGACCTACGAGCAGTACTTC
CDR3aa: CASSQYGAGGSTYEQYF
d_gene: TRBD1
abundance: .
v_gene: TRBV16
j_gene: TRBJ2-7

CDR3nt: TGTGCCAGCAGCGTTGGCGCTTGGGAGACCCAGTACTTC
CDR3aa: CASSVGAWETQYF
d_gene: .
abundance: .
v_gene: TRBV7-2
j_gene: TRBJ2-5

CDR3nt: TGTGCCAGCTCACCCCTCGACAGGGACTTTGCGGACACTGAAGCTTTCTTT
CDR3aa: CASSPLDRDFADTEAFF
d_gene: TRBD1
abundance: .
v_gene: TRBV18
j_gene: TRBJ1-1

CDR3nt: TGTGCCAGCAGCTTATTCGCAGGCGAGGGCACCGGGGAGCTGTTTTTT
CDR3aa: CASSLFAGEGTGELFF
d_gene: .
abundance: .
v_gene: TRBV11-2
j_gene: TRBJ2-2

CDR3nt: TGCGCCAGCAGTGAGTCAGAAAGGGGGAGGGATGAGCAGTTCTTC
CDR3aa: CASSESERGRDEQFF
d_gene: .
abundance: .
v_gene: TRBV10-1
j_gene: TRBJ2-1

CDR3nt: TGTGCCAGCAGCTTTGGTTCTAGCGGTCTGCCAGATACGCAGTATTTT
CDR3aa: CASSFGSSGLPDTQYF
d_gene: TRBD2
abundance: .
v_gene: TRBV7-2
j_gene: TRBJ2-3

CDR3nt: TGTGCCAGCAGTACCCCCGGAACAGATACGCAGTATTTT
CDR3aa: CASSTPGTDTQYF
d_gene: .
abundance: .
v_gene: TRBV6-5
j_gene: TRBJ2-3

CDR3nt: TGTGCCAGCACCCTGGGGTGGGCTACCACCTACGAGCAGTACTTC
CDR3aa: CASTLGWATTYEQYF
d_gene: .
abundance: .
v_gene: TRBV7-2
j_gene: TRBJ2-7

CDR3nt: TGTGCCAGCAGTTACGGGCAGTACACCGGGGAGCTGTTTTTT
CDR3aa: CASSYGQYTGELFF
d_gene: .
abundance: .
v_gene: TRBV6-5
j_gene: TRBJ2-2

CDR3nt: TGTGCCAGCAGTGAGGACGGATCCTACGGCTATGGCTACACCTTC
CDR3aa: CASSEDGSYGYGYTF
d_gene: .
abundance: .
v_gene: TRBV6-4
j_gene: TRBJ1-2

CDR3nt: TGCGCCAGCAGTGATTACGAAAAGGACAATGAGCAGTTCTTC
CDR3aa: CASSDYEKDNEQFF
d_gene: .
abundance: .
v_gene: TRBV10-2
j_gene: TRBJ2-1

CDR3nt: TGTGCCAGCAGTTGGGGGACAGGGGGCGTAACTGAAGCTTTCTTT
CDR3aa: CASSWGTGGVTEAFF
d_gene: TRBD1
abundance: .
v_gene: TRBV28
j_gene: TRBJ1-1

CDR3nt: TGTGCCAGAGGGACAGTTAGCAATCAGCCCCAGCATTTT
CDR3aa: CARGTVSNQPQHF
d_gene: TRBD1
abundance: once
v_gene: TRBV2
j_gene: TRBJ1-5

CDR3nt: TGTGCCAGCAGCCAAGATGTCGGTTACTCCTACGAGCAGTACTTC
CDR3aa: CASSQDVGYSYEQYF
d_gene: .
abundance: .
v_gene: TRBV4-2
j_gene: TRBJ2-7

CDR3nt: TGTGCCAGCAGCACCAATAATGAAAAACTGTTTTTT
CDR3aa: CASSTNNEKLFF
d_gene: .
abundance: once
v_gene: TRBV28
j_gene: TRBJ1-4

CDR3nt: TGTGCCAGCAGTGAAAGGTTCATCGGGACTAGCGGGGTCGAGGAGCAGTTCTTC
CDR3aa: CASSERFIGTSGVEEQFF
d_gene: TRBD2
abundance: .
v_gene: TRBV25-1
j_gene: TRBJ2-1

CDR3nt: TGTGCCAGCAGCTCCATATTGCCCCCGGATACGCAGTATTTT
CDR3aa: CASSSILPPDTQYF
d_gene: .
abundance: .
v_gene: TRBV9
j_gene: TRBJ2-3

CDR3nt: TGTGCCAGCAGCTCCGAGGGGCTAGGGACTGAAGCTTTCTTT
CDR3aa: CASSSEGLGTEAFF
d_gene: .
abundance: .
v_gene: TRBV11-3
j_gene: TRBJ1-1

CDR3nt: TGTGCCAGTAGTGAAACACGGCACAATCAGCCCCAGCATTTT
CDR3aa: CASSETRHNQPQHF
d_gene: .
abundance: few
v_gene: TRBV19
j_gene: TRBJ1-5

CDR3nt: TGTGCCAGCAGCTCGGGAGGCTATGGCTACACCTTC
CDR3aa: CASSSGGYGYTF
d_gene: .
abundance: once
v_gene: TRBV5-6
j_gene: TRBJ1-2

CDR3nt: TGTGCCAGCAGTTTCTCCCTTACAGGGAACTATGGCTACACCTTC
CDR3aa: CASSFSLTGNYGYTF
d_gene: .
abundance: .
v_gene: TRBV27
j_gene: TRBJ1-2

CDR3nt: TGTGCCAGCAGTTATCAAGGACAGGGCCAATATGGCTACACCTTC
CDR3aa: CASSYQGQGQYGYTF
d_gene: TRBD1
abundance: many
v_gene: TRBV6-5
j_gene: TRBJ1-2

CDR3nt: TGTGCCAGCAGCTTACCGGGAGCTTCGGAAGCTTTCTTT
CDR3aa: CASSLPGASEAFF
d_gene: .
abundance: .
v_gene: TRBV5-6
j_gene: TRBJ1-1

CDR3nt: TGTGCCAGCAGCCCCGGGACAGGGGACCCTAACATTCAGTACTTC
CDR3aa: CASSPGTGDPNIQYF
d_gene: TRBD1
abundance: .
v_gene: TRBV5-4
j_gene: TRBJ2-4

CDR3nt: TGTGCCAGCAGCTATAGACAGGGGATAGGAGAGACCCAGTACTTC
CDR3aa: CASSYRQGIGETQYF
d_gene: TRBD1
abundance: .
v_gene: TRBV5-4
j_gene: TRBJ2-5

CDR3nt: TGTGCCAGCAGCTTAGGACTAGCGCTATACGAGCAGTACTTC
CDR3aa: CASSLGLALYEQYF
d_gene: TRBD2
abundance: .
v_gene: TRBV11-2
j_gene: TRBJ2-7

CDR3nt: TGTGCCAGCAGGTCCGGGACAGGGGAATCAGATGAGCAGTTCTTC
CDR3aa: CASRSGTGESDEQFF
d_gene: TRBD1
abundance: .
v_gene: TRBV28
j_gene: TRBJ2-1

CDR3nt: TGTGCCAGCAGTCAGGGGGCGCACACTGAAGCTTTCTTT
CDR3aa: CASSQGAHTEAFF
d_gene: TRBD1
abundance: .
v_gene: TRBV7-6
j_gene: TRBJ1-1

CDR3nt: TGCGCCAGCAGCTTGGAGGGTACCGGGAATCAGCCCCAGCATTTT
CDR3aa: CASSLEGTGNQPQHF
d_gene: .
abundance: .
v_gene: TRBV5-1
j_gene: TRBJ1-5

CDR3nt: TGCAGCGTACTACTCGGGGGCCTAATGACCCAGTACTTC
CDR3aa: CSVLLGGLMTQYF
d_gene: .
abundance: .
v_gene: TRBV29-1
j_gene: TRBJ2-5

CDR3nt: TGTGCCAGCAGCGTGGACAGGGGAGTGGATACGCAGTATTTT
CDR3aa: CASSVDRGVDTQYF
d_gene: TRBD1
abundance: .
v_gene: TRBV6-1
j_gene: TRBJ2-3

CDR3nt: TGTGCCAGCTCACCAGGCCAGGGTGAAGCTTTCTTT
CDR3aa: CASSPGQGEAFF
d_gene: .
abundance: many
v_gene: TRBV18
j_gene: TRBJ1-1

CDR3nt: TGTGCCAGCAGTGTGTCACTAGCGGGAGAGACCCAGTACTTC
CDR3aa: CASSVSLAGETQYF
d_gene: TRBD2
abundance: .
v_gene: TRBV2
j_gene: TRBJ2-5

CDR3nt: TGTGCCAGTAGTCTCCAGACAGGGGTTGGCTACACCTTC
CDR3aa: CASSLQTGVGYTF
d_gene: TRBD1
abundance: .
v_gene: TRBV19
j_gene: TRBJ1-2

CDR3nt: .
CDR3aa: CASSKWGQGNYEQYF
d_gene: .
abundance: .
v_gene: TRBV21-1
j_gene: TRBJ2-7

CDR3nt: TGTGCCAGCAGCTTAGTGCTAGCGGGAGTAGTCCCCTACGAGCAGTACTTC
CDR3aa: CASSLVLAGVVPYEQYF
d_gene: TRBD2
abundance: few
v_gene: TRBV7-7
j_gene: TRBJ2-7

CDR3nt: TGTGCCTGGAGGGGGATTCGAGGGTATCAGTACGAGCAGTACTTC
CDR3aa: CAWRGIRGYQYEQYF
d_gene: .
abundance: .
v_gene: TRBV30
j_gene: TRBJ2-7

CDR3nt: TGCGCCAGCAGCTTGGCCCCGGGACAGGGTCATCAGCCCCTCCACTTT
CDR3aa: CASSLAPGQGHQPLHF
d_gene: TRBD1
abundance: .
v_gene: TRBV5-1
j_gene: TRBJ1-6

CDR3nt: TGTGCCAGCAGTTTGATGCGCGGGGAGCAGTACTTC
CDR3aa: CASSLMRGEQYF
d_gene: .
abundance: .
v_gene: TRBV28
j_gene: TRBJ2-7

CDR3nt: TGTGCCAGCAGCTTGTCCGGCAGGGGTCGGGTTGGCTACACCTTC
CDR3aa: CASSLSGRGRVGYTF
d_gene: .
abundance: .
v_gene: TRBV5-6
j_gene: TRBJ1-2

CDR3nt: TGTGCCAGCAGCTTGACTCCCAATGAGCAGTTCTTC
CDR3aa: CASSLTPNEQFF
d_gene: .
abundance: .
v_gene: TRBV5-4
j_gene: TRBJ2-1

CDR3nt: TGTGCCAGCACCCCCCCAAGGGGAGGTACTGAAGCTTTCTTT
CDR3aa: CASTPPRGGTEAFF
d_gene: .
abundance: once
v_gene: TRBV28
j_gene: TRBJ1-1

CDR3nt: TGTGCCAGTAGCCCCGGGAGCTACACAGATACGCAGTATTTT
CDR3aa: CASSPGSYTDTQYF
d_gene: .
abundance: .
v_gene: TRBV19
j_gene: TRBJ2-3